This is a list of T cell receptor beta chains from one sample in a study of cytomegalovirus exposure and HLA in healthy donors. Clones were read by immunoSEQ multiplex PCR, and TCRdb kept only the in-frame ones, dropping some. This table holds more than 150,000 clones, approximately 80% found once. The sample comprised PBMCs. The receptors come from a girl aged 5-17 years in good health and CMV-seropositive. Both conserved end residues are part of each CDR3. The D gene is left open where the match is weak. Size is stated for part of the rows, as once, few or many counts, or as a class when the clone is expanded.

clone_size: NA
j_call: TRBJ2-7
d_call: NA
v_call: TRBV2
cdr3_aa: CASRGDPLTEQYF
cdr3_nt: TGTGCCAGCAGAGGAGACCCGCTGACCGAGCAGTACTTC

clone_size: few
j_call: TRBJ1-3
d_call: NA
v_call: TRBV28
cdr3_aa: CASSHGGEGNTIYF
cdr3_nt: TGTGCCAGCAGTCACGGGGGGGAAGGAAACACCATATATTTT

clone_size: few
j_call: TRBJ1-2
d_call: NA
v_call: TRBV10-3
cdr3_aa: CAISADSNYGYTF
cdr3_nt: TGTGCCATCAGTGCGGACAGTAACTATGGCTACACCTTC

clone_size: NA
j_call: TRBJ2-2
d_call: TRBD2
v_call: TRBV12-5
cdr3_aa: CASGFRGEDTGELFF
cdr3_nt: TGTGCTAGTGGTTTTCGGGGGGAGGACACCGGGGAGCTGTTTTTT

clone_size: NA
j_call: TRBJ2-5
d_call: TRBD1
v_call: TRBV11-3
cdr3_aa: CASSHGTGAQETQYF
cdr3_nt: TGTGCCAGCAGCCACGGGACAGGGGCCCAAGAGACCCAGTACTTC

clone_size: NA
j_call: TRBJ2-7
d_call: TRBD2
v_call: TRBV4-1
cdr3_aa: CASSQVASGSYEQYF
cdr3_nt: TGCGCCAGCAGCCAAGTGGCTAGCGGGAGCTACGAGCAGTACTTC

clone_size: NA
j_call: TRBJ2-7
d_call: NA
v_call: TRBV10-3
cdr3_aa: CAIRVGGALTYEQYF
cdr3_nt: TGTGCCATCAGAGTCGGAGGGGCGTTGACCTACGAGCAGTACTTC

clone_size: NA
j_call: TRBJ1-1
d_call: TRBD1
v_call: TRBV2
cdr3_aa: CASSERDRGLAEAFF
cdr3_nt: TGTGCCAGCAGTGAAAGGGACAGGGGGCTGGCTGAAGCTTTCTTT

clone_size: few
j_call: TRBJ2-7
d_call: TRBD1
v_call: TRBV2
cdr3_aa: CASSSYRDSYEQYF
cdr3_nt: TGTGCCAGCAGTTCCTACCGGGACAGCTACGAGCAGTACTTC

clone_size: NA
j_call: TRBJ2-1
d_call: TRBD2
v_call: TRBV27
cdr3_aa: CASSLAGTSGRDEQFF
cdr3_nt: TGTGCCAGCAGTTTGGCCGGGACTAGCGGGAGAGATGAGCAGTTCTTC

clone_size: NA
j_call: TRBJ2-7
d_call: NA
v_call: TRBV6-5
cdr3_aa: CASSSGTFSPYEQYF
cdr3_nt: TGTGCCAGCAGCTCCGGGACTTTTTCCCCCTACGAGCAGTACTTC

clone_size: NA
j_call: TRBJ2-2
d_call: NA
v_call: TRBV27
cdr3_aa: CASSLFGHRELFF
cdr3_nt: TGTGCCAGCAGTTTATTCGGTCACCGGGAGCTGTTTTTT

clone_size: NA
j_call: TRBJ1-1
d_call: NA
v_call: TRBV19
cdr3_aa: CASSPRGIEAFF
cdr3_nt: TGTGCCAGTAGTCCTCGGGGGATTGAAGCTTTCTTT

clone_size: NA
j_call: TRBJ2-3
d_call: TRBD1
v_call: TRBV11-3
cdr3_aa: CASSGGTGRTDTQYF
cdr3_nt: TGTGCCAGCAGCGGAGGGACAGGAAGGACAGATACGCAGTATTTT

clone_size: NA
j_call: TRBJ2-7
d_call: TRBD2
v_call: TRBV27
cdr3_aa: CASRVRLAGGYEQYF
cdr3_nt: TGTGCCAGCAGGGTTAGACTAGCGGGAGGCTACGAGCAGTACTTC

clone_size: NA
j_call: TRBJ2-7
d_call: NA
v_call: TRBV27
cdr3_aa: CASSKAEELSYEQYF
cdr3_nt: TGTGCCAGTTCGAAGGCAGAGGAACTTTCCTACGAGCAGTACTTC

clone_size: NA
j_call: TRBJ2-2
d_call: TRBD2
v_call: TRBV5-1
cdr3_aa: CASSYTSGKLGELFF
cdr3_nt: TGCGCCAGCAGCTATACTAGCGGGAAACTCGGGGAGCTGTTTTTT

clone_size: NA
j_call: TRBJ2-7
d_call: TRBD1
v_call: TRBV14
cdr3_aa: CASSQEGQAGSYEQYF
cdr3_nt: TGTGCCAGCAGCCAAGAAGGACAGGCAGGCTCCTACGAGCAGTACTTC

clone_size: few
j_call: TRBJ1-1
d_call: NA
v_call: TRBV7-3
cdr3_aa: CASSFAGDEAFF
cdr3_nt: TGTGCCAGCAGCTTCGCCGGGGATGAAGCTTTCTTT

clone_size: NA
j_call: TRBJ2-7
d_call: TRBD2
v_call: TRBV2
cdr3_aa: CASRGGRGAYEQYF
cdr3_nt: TGTGCCAGCAGGGGCGGGAGGGGGGCCTACGAGCAGTACTTC

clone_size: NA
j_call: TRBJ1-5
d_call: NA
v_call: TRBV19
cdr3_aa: CASSIGTRVNQPQHF
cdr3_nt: TGTGCCAGTAGTATAGGGACACGGGTCAATCAGCCCCAGCATTTT

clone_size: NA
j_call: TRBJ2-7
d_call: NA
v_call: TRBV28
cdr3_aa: CASNAGSDEQYF
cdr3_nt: TGTGCCAGCAATGCAGGGTCAGACGAGCAGTACTTC

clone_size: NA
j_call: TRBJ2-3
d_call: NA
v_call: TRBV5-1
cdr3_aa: CASSLGQSTDTQYF
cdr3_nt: TGCGCCAGCAGCTTGGGACAGTCCACAGATACGCAGTATTTT

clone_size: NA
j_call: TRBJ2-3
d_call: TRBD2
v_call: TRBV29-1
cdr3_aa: CSVEDRGVHTQYF
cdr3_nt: TGCAGCGTTGAAGATCGGGGGGTACATACGCAGTATTTT

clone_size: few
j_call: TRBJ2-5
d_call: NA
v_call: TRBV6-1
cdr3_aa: CASSESPGFQETQYF
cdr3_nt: TGTGCCAGCAGTGAATCCCCGGGGTTTCAAGAGACCCAGTACTTC

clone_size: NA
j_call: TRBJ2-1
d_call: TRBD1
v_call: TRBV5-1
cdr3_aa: CASSLAGTGNFNEQFF
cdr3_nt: TGCGCCAGCAGCTTGGCCGGGACAGGGAACTTCAATGAGCAGTTCTTC

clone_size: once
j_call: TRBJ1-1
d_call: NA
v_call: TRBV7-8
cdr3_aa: CASSLLSELNTEAFF
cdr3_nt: TGTGCCAGCAGCTTGCTATCGGAGTTGAACACTGAAGCTTTCTTT

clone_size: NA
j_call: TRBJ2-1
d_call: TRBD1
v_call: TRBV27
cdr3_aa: CASSRRRTGFDNEQFF
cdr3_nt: TGTGCCAGCAGTCGAAGAAGGACAGGGTTCGACAATGAGCAGTTCTTC

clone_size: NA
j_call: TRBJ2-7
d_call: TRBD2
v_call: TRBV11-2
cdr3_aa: CASSLGPGGPYEQYF
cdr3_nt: TGTGCCAGCAGCTTAGGTCCGGGAGGGCCCTACGAGCAGTACTTC